This entry features one TCR beta chain sequence. Sequencing targeted TCR beta in T cells from blood (CD8+ and CD4+). The V and J ends lost 4 bases and 5 bases respectively, with 11 bases between them. There are 12 residues in the CDR3. Germline CDR1 and CDR2: SQVTM and ANQGSEA. Random hexamers were used to reverse transcribe 0.5 to 1 ug of RNA. Amplification of TCR beta CDR3 by immunoSEQ multiplex PCR spanned 54 Vbeta and 13 Jbeta. TCRdb recomputed calls from the immunoSEQ multiplex PCR reads with MiXCR, one row per CDR3 protein. The repertoire holds about 180,000 distinct CDR3 sequences, roughly 92% seen once, with 0.1% to 0.12% in the top ten. The sample belongs to a study of CD8 T cells in Susac syndrome. Study context: Sequenced Susac syndrome patients included about 6 with active disease and eight who were in remission.

Sequenced: CD4+ T cells from PBMCs. The rearrangement links TRBV29-1 to TRBJ2-5, with a weak D call TRBD2 (5 bases). This receptor was obtained from a human donor with Susac syndrome. In DNA form, the CDR3 reads TGCAGCGTTGTGCGAGGGCTGGAGACCCAGTACTTC. This codes for CSVVRGLETQYF.